This is a list of T cell receptor beta chains from one sample in a study of shared clonotypes between healthy human individuals. The table came from immunoSEQ multiplex PCR; TCRdb's copy has only in-frame clones and leaves some out. Altogether fewer than 1.6 million clones are present, approximately 98.5% being singletons, with the ten largest covering about 0.4%. Sequencing input: naive CD4+ T cells sorted from blood. The source of these receptors is a young man in good health. CDR3s include the opening cysteine and the closing phenylalanine or tryptophan. The order of the fields is J gene, D gene, clone size, V gene, CDR3 DNA, CDR3 protein. D genes are given only for firm matches. Clone sizes are given selectively: once, few, many, or a class where the clone is expanded.

TRBJ2-7,-,few,TRBV29-1,TGCAGCGTTTCACTTTCCTACGAGCAGTACTTC,CSVSLSYEQYF
TRBJ2-7,-,-,TRBV19,TGTGCCAGTAGTATAGAGTTAGCGTCCTCCTACGAGCAGTACTTC,CASSIELASSYEQYF
TRBJ2-5,-,-,TRBV6-1,TGTGCCAGCAGTGAAGCGAGTGTGTCGTGGAAGACCCAGTACTTC,CASSEASVSWKTQYF
TRBJ2-1,-,-,TRBV9,TGTGCCAGCAGCCCCGGGTTGACAAGAAGCAATGAGCAGTTCTTC,CASSPGLTRSNEQFF
TRBJ2-1,TRBD2,-,TRBV28,TGTGCCAGCACGGCTAGCGGGAGGTCCCGGGACGGGGATGAGCAGTTCTTC,CASTASGRSRDGDEQFF
TRBJ1-5,TRBD1,-,TRBV9,TGTGCCAGCAGCAGAACAGGGGGTGGGAGCAATCAGCCCCAGCATTTT,CASSRTGGGSNQPQHF
TRBJ1-1,TRBD1,-,TRBV19,TGTGCCAGTAGTGCAGGGGGGAACACTGAAGCTTTCTTT,CASSAGGNTEAFF
TRBJ2-5,-,-,TRBV2,TGTGCCAGCAGTGAAGAGCGCGGCACCCAAGAGACCCAGTACTTC,CASSEERGTQETQYF
TRBJ1-5,-,-,TRBV6-1,TGTGCCAGCAGTGAAAGATCTGGGGGCGAACAGCCCCAGCATTTT,CASSERSGGEQPQHF
TRBJ2-3,-,once,TRBV29-1,TGCAGCACAAAAGCGGGCACAGATACGCAGTATTTT,CSTKAGTDTQYF
TRBJ2-1,TRBD2,-,TRBV9,TGTGCCAGCAGCGTAGTGGCTAGCGGGAGCAACTACAATGAGCAGTTCTTC,CASSVVASGSNYNEQFF
TRBJ2-7,TRBD1,-,TRBV6-5,TGTGCCAGCAGGGGGACAGGGAATACCTACGAGCAGTACTTC,CASRGTGNTYEQYF
TRBJ2-7,-,-,TRBV28,TGTGCCAGCAGCCACTTTGGGGGGCGAAGCTACGAGCAGTACTTC,CASSHFGGRSYEQYF
TRBJ2-1,-,-,TRBV11-2,TGTGCCAGCAGCGACCGACGGGCGCTATCCAATGAGCAGTTCTTC,CASSDRRALSNEQFF
TRBJ2-7,TRBD2,-,TRBV10-1,TGCGCCAGCAGTGATGGCGGGAGTATCAACGAGCAGTACTTC,CASSDGGSINEQYF
TRBJ2-7,-,-,TRBV9,TGTGCCAGCAGCTTCTCAGGGGCCATGAGCTCCTACGAGCAGTACTTC,CASSFSGAMSSYEQYF
TRBJ1-1,-,-,TRBV18,TGTGCCAGCTCACTCAAGGTATTCGGGGACACTGAAGCTTTCTTT,CASSLKVFGDTEAFF
TRBJ2-7,TRBD2,-,TRBV11-2,TGTGCCAGCAGCCCAACTAGCGGGAGTCCGTGGGGGGAGCAGTACTTC,CASSPTSGSPWGEQYF
TRBJ2-1,TRBD2,-,TRBV7-2,TGTGCCAGCATCTACCGTAGCGGGGGGAATGAGCAGTTCTTC,CASIYRSGGNEQFF
TRBJ1-4,-,once,TRBV12-1,TGTGCCAGCAGCTCAGCCATCGGTATAACTAATGAAAAACTGTTTTTT,CASSSAIGITNEKLFF
TRBJ2-3,TRBD1,once,TRBV5-4,TGTGCCAGCAGCTTGGGGGGACAGGGCACAGATACGCAGTATTTT,CASSLGGQGTDTQYF
TRBJ2-7,-,-,TRBV27,TGTGCCAGCACCCACAATATACGGGACGAGCAGTACTTC,CASTHNIRDEQYF
TRBJ1-3,-,-,TRBV10-3,TGTGCCATCAGTGTTGGAGGGGACTCTGGAAACACCATATATTTT,CAISVGGDSGNTIYF
TRBJ2-7,-,-,TRBV14,TGTGCCAGCAGCCTTAGAACACGGAACTCCTACGAGCAGTACTTC,CASSLRTRNSYEQYF
TRBJ2-5,-,-,TRBV15,TGTGCCACCAGCTTAGGTGGGTTCCAAGAGACCCAGTACTTC,CATSLGGFQETQYF
TRBJ2-7,TRBD1,-,TRBV10-2,TGCGCCAGCGCAGGGACAGGGCTGTCCTACGAGCAGTACTTC,CASAGTGLSYEQYF
TRBJ2-5,TRBD1,-,TRBV2,TGTGCCAGCACAGGGGGTCTCCAAGAGACCCAGTACTTC,CASTGGLQETQYF
TRBJ2-6,-,-,TRBV28,TGTGCCAGCAGCATGGTACGGCTCTCTGGGGCCAACGTCCTGACTTTC,CASSMVRLSGANVLTF
TRBJ1-1,-,-,TRBV9,TGTGCCAGCACGCTGGTAGGGTCCACTGAAGCTTTCTTT,CASTLVGSTEAFF
TRBJ1-6,TRBD1,-,TRBV7-9,TGTGCCAGCAGCTCAAGGACAGGGAATAATTCACCCCTCCACTTT,CASSSRTGNNSPLHF
TRBJ1-1,-,once,TRBV2,TGTGCCAGCAGAGGAAACTCTAACACTGAAGCTTTCTTT,CASRGNSNTEAFF
TRBJ1-1,-,-,TRBV5-1,TGCGCCAGCAAATTGTTGAGGGAGGGGAACACTGAAGCTTTCTTT,CASKLLREGNTEAFF
TRBJ1-1,TRBD1,-,TRBV28,TGTGCCAGCAGTCAAGGACAGGGGGTCACTGAAGCTTTCTTT,CASSQGQGVTEAFF
TRBJ1-2,TRBD1,-,TRBV29-1,TGCAGCGTTGAGACAGGGGGTGGCTACACCTTC,CSVETGGGYTF
TRBJ2-5,-,-,TRBV5-4,TGTGCCAGCAGCCGGGCCAGGGTCGAGACCCAGTACTTC,CASSRARVETQYF
TRBJ1-1,-,-,TRBV5-1,TGCGCCAGCGGAGGGGACACATACACTGAAGCTTTCTTT,CASGGDTYTEAFF
TRBJ2-7,-,-,TRBV10-1,TGCGCCAGCAGTGAGTCCCGGGGCCCGGACTACGAGCAGTACTTC,CASSESRGPDYEQYF
TRBJ2-7,-,-,TRBV5-1,TGCGCCAGCAGCTTGGATGGCAGGTTCAGCTCCTACGAGCAGTACTTC,CASSLDGRFSSYEQYF
TRBJ1-4,-,-,TRBV28,TGTGCCAGCAGTTTACAGGGGCGACTTGTTGAAAAACTGTTTTTT,CASSLQGRLVEKLFF
TRBJ2-7,TRBD1,-,TRBV28,TGTGCCAGCAGTCTCCCTGGACAGGGAGGAAGCTACGAGCAGTACTTC,CASSLPGQGGSYEQYF